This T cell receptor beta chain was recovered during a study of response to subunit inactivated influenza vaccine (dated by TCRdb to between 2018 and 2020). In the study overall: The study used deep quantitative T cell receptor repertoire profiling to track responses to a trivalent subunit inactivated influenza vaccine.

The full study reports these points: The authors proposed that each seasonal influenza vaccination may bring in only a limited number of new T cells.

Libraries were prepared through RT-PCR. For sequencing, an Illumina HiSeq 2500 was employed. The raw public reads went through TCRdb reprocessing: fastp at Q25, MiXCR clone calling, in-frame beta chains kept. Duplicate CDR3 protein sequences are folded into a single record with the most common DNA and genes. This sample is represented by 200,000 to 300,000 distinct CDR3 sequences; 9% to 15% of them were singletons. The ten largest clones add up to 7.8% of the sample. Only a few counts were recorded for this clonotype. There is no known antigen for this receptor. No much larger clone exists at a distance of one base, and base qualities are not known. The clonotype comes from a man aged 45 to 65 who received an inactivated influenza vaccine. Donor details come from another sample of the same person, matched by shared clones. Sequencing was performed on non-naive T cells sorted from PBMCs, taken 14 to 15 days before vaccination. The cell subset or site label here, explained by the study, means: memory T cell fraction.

CDR3 sequence: CASSDTGRRPQHF. The base sequence is TGTGCCAGCAGCGATACAGGGAGACGGCCCCAGCATTTT. The chain is encoded by TRBV27 joined to TRBJ1-5; perhaps TRBD1 is the D gene, with 6 bases matching. V gives up 6 bases and J gives up 9 bases, and the segment between their germline ends measures 15 bases. The CDR3 goes from the cysteine to the phenylalanine over 13 residues. Only the CDR3 portion is preserved as DNA: 39 bases, with reading frame beginning at the first base. CDR1 and CDR2 (MNHEY, SMNVEV) derive from the germline V gene (reference sequence).